A selection of T cell receptor beta chains follows, all from one sample in a study of identifying expanded T cells in peripheral blood. This table comes from immunoSEQ multiplex PCR, and its TCRdb copy is limited to in-frame clones, with some not included. The sample consists of 75,000 to 90,000 clones, roughly 90% of them appearing once. Specimen: blood. The receptors were gathered from a person aged 18 to 75 in good health. Both conserved end residues are part of each CDR3. Each record gives: V gene, J gene, clone size, D gene, CDR3 DNA, CDR3 protein. The D gene is left open where the match is weak. Not all rows give a size; the values are once, few, many and, for expanded clones, a class.

TRBV4-2	TRBJ2-1	.	TRBD2	TGTGCCAGCAGCCAAGGGACTAGCGGGAGTTACAATGAGCAGTTCTTC	CASSQGTSGSYNEQFF
TRBV4-1	TRBJ1-4	once	.	TGCGCCAGCAGCCAAGGGGGCGGCAATGAAAAACTGTTTTTT	CASSQGGGNEKLFF
TRBV7-9	TRBJ1-4	.	.	TGTGCCAGCAGCTTAGATAAGAATGAAAAACTGTTTTTT	CASSLDKNEKLFF
TRBV7-9	TRBJ1-1	.	.	TGTGCCAGCAGCGCGGTGGCCGCTGGGAGCACTGAAGCTTTCTTT	CASSAVAAGSTEAFF
TRBV6-1	TRBJ1-1	.	TRBD1	TGTGCCAGCAGTGACAGGGGGCGATCTGAAGCTTTCTTT	CASSDRGRSEAFF
TRBV29-1	TRBJ2-1	few	.	TGCAGCGTTCGTCTAGGGGGTGGGAATGAGCAGTTCTTC	CSVRLGGGNEQFF
TRBV14	TRBJ2-3	.	TRBD2	TGTGCCAGCAGCCGACTAGCGGGGAACACAGATACGCAGTATTTT	CASSRLAGNTDTQYF
TRBV7-9	TRBJ1-1	.	TRBD1	TGTGCCAGCAGCCTCCGGACAGGGAAGAACACTGAAGCTTTCTTT	CASSLRTGKNTEAFF
TRBV19	TRBJ1-1	once	.	TGTGCCAGTAGTGAGCGGACTGAAGCTTTCTTT	CASSERTEAFF
TRBV4-3	TRBJ2-1	once	TRBD1	TGCGCCAGCAGCCAGCCGGGACAGGGGTTTCATGAGCAGTTCTTC	CASSQPGQGFHEQFF
TRBV18	TRBJ1-1	.	TRBD1	TGTGCCAGCTCTGGGGGACAGGACACTGAAGCTTTCTTT	CASSGGQDTEAFF